These 13 T cell receptor beta chains came from one sample sequenced in a study of T-cell reconstitution after alpha-beta-depleted transplantation in children. Preparing the TCRbeta library involved the use of unique molecular identifiers. One entry per CDR3 protein results from TCRdb running MiXCR on the PCR reads. Of a few hundred thousand distinct CDR3 sequences listed, 15% to 20% are singletons. Specimen: PBMCs from the stem cell graft donor, collected from the stem cell graft. All receptors derive from a human donor who donated a stem cell graft to a child with acute lymphoblastic leukemia.

CDR3 in DNA: TGCAGTGCTAGAGACGGAAGCCTCCCCACCGGGGAGCTGTTTTTT. It encodes CSARDGSLPTGELFF. V gene TRBV20-1 combines with J gene TRBJ2-2; D unresolved. Germline V gene sequence: CDR1 DFQATT, CDR2 SNEGSKA (reference sequence). Trimming removed 0 bases at V and 4 bases at J, with 12 bases between. The CDR3 sequence is 15 residues long.

The sample holds a few counts of this clonotype. This chain uses TRBV11-1 with TRBJ2-1, with TRBD1 matching over 9 bases. Germline V gene lookup returns CDR1 SGHAT and CDR2 FQDESV (reference sequence). Trimming took 5 bases from V and 2 from J; bases not matched to a gene: 7. CDR3 length: 16 residues. CDR3 residues: CASSPYRQGAYNEQFF. CDR3 DNA: TGTGCCAGCAGCCCATACCGACAGGGGGCCTACAATGAGCAGTTCTTC. Drawing the rest from reference TRBV11-1 and TRBJ2-1, the complete variable domain is EAEVAQSPRYKITEKSQAVAFWCDPISGHATLYWYRQILGQGPELLVQFQDESVVDDSQLPKDRFSAERLKGVDSTLKIQPAELGDSAMYLCASSPYRQGAYNEQFFGPGTRLTVL.

The gene calls are TRBV20-1 and TRBJ2-7, with TRBD1 identical over 8 bases. V shed 4 bases, J shed 6 bases, and the junction held 8 bases outside the gene matches. Germline V CDR1 and CDR2: DFQATT, SNEGSKA (reference sequence). CDR3 length: 13 residues. The CDR3 is CSAIRTGPTEQYF. DNA of the CDR3: TGCAGTGCTATCAGGACAGGGCCCACCGAGCAGTACTTC.

This clonotype has at least ten counts. This chain uses TRBV5-1 with TRBJ2-1; weak D call: TRBD2 (6 bases). CDR1 is SGHRS, CDR2 YFSETQ, per germline. V was pared by 4 bases and J by 5 bases, with 16 bases between. The CDR3 has 15 amino acids. CDR3 in amino acids: CASSVTGTAHNEQFF. For the CDR3, the DNA is TGCGCCAGCAGCGTTACCGGGACTGCGCACAATGAGCAGTTCTTC.

This clonotype was seen a handful of times. The chain employs TRBV5-6 and TRBJ1-2; 11 bases line up with TRBD1. The ends lost 6 bases at V and 6 bases at J; junction bases unmatched: 7. The CDR3 runs to 14 residues. In germline, CDR1 is SGHDT, CDR2 YYEEEE. CDR3 in DNA: TGTGCCAGCAACGGACAGGGGGCATACGATGGCTACACCTTC. This gives the protein CASNGQGAYDGYTF.

This clonotype was picked up a small number of times. The chain has TRBV5-1 and TRBJ1-2; no clear D gene. The CDR3 covers 12 residues. In germline, CDR1 is SGHRS, CDR2 YFSETQ. Trimming removed 1 base at V and 5 bases at J, with 6 bases between. The DNA of the CDR3 is TGCGCCAGCAGCTTGAGCAGTTATGGCTACACCTTC. Translating it yields CASSLSSYGYTF. The full variable domain, in which reference TRBV5-1 and TRBJ1-2 provide the parts outside the CDR3, is KAGVTQTPRYLIKTRGQQVTLSCSPISGHRSVSWYQQTPGQGLQFLFEYFSETQRNKGNFPGRFSGRQFSNSRSEMNVSTLELGDSALYLCASSLSSYGYTFGSGTRLTVV.

The chain combines TRBV27 with TRBJ2-7; D is ambiguous. V was cut by 0 bases and J by 4 bases, with 10 bases left in between. CDR1 MNHEY and CDR2 SMNVEV come from the germline V gene (reference sequence). This CDR3 has 14 amino acids. In DNA, the CDR3 is TGTGCCAGCAGTTTATCTAGGCTAGAATACGAGCAGTACTTC. Amino acids: CASSLSRLEYEQYF.

This clonotype showed up just a few times. The chain employs TRBV28 and TRBJ1-1, with TRBD1 matching 10 bases. Germline values: CDR1 MDHEN, CDR2 SYDVKM. This CDR3 comprises 16 residues. Trimming removed 6 bases from V and 4 bases from J; junction bases left unmatched: 11. The chain's CDR3 is CASSRDRGLSGTEAFF. For the CDR3, the DNA is TGTGCCAGCAGCCGAGACAGGGGGCTAAGTGGCACTGAAGCTTTCTTT.

The chain carries TRBV18 and TRBJ1-2, with 8 bases aligning to TRBD1. J was trimmed by 1 base and V by 4 bases; bases with no gene match: 8. This CDR3 spans 16 amino acids. Germline lookup yields CDR1 KGHSH and CDR2 LQKENI. As DNA, the CDR3 is TGTGCCAGCTCACAACCGGGACAGGAGTTTAACTATGGCTACACCTTC. Translating it yields CASSQPGQEFNYGYTF.

The chain links TRBV12-3 or TRBV12-4 to TRBJ1-1; no definite D call. Trimming cost V 5 bases and J 8 bases, with 12 bases left between them. This CDR3 contains 12 residues. CDR3 in amino acids: CASSTLGSEAFF. The CDR3 DNA reads TGTGCCAGCAGTACATTGGGTAGCGAAGCTTTCTTT.

The chain recombines TRBV18 with TRBJ1-1, with TRBD1 matching 7 bases. The germline CDR1 and CDR2 sequences are KGHSH and LQKENI. The CDR3 extends over 13 amino acids. V shed 5 bases, J shed 4 bases, and the junction held 4 bases outside the gene matches. The DNA for the CDR3 is TGTGCCAGCTCAGATGCAGGGGGCACTGAAGCTTTCTTT. Amino acid sequence: CASSDAGGTEAFF.

This clonotype was seen a handful of times. V gene TRBV5-1 combines with J gene TRBJ2-1; 8 bases fit TRBD1. This CDR3 is built from 15 residues. The V gene end was trimmed by 4 bases and the J gene end by 3 bases; junction bases not matched to a gene: 6. The germline V gene encodes CDR1 SGHRS and CDR2 YFSETQ. As DNA, the CDR3 is TGCGCCAGCAGCGGGGGACAGGCCCGCTACAATGAGCAGTTCTTC. Its protein is CASSGGQARYNEQFF. Full variable domain (outside the CDR3, taken from reference TRBV5-1 and TRBJ2-1): KAGVTQTPRYLIKTRGQQVTLSCSPISGHRSVSWYQQTPGQGLQFLFEYFSETQRNKGNFPGRFSGRQFSNSRSEMNVSTLELGDSALYLCASSGGQARYNEQFFGPGTRLTVL.

The V and J genes are TRBV20-1 and TRBJ2-1, with D possibly matching TRBD2 (6 bases). Trimming removed 2 bases at V and 3 bases at J, with 14 bases between. The CDR3 has 15 residues. CDR1 DFQATT and CDR2 SNEGSKA come from the germline V gene (reference sequence). CDR3: CSARIWGEIYNEQFF. The CDR3 nucleotides are TGCAGTGCTAGAATTTGGGGGGAAATCTACAATGAGCAGTTCTTC.